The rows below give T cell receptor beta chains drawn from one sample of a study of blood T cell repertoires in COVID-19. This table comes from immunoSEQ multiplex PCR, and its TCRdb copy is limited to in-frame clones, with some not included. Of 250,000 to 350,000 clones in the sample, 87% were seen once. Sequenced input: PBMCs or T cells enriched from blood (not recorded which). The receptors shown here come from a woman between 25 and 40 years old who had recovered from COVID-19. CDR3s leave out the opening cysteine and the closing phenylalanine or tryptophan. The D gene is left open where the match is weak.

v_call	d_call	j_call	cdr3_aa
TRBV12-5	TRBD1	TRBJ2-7	ASGLGPPGGYEQY
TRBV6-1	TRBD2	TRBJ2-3	ASSGGLAETTDTQY
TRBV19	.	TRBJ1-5	ASSIVSQHSNQPQH
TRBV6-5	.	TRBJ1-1	ASSPNRDAEAF
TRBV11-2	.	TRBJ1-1	ASSLIDRQAF
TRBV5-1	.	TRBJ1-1	ASSLEGWQAPRNTEAF
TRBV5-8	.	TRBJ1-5	ASSLSTPGRPQH
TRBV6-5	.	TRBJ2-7	ASRAGGLTYEQY
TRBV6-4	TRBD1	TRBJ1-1	ASSDLAGGSTEAF
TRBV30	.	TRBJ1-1	GLSRTEAF
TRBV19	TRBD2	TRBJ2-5	ASSGRSGGAAGLAGQETQY
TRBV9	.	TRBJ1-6	ASSGTYNSPLH
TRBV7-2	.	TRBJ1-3	ASSRRTGDGNTIY
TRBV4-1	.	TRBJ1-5	ASSQADFNQPQH
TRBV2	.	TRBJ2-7	ASSKEGRVSSYEQY
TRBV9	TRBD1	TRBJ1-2	ASSARTGTNYGYT
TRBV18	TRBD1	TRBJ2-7	ASSGQGLPYEQY
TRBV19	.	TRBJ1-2	ASSLLQGVGYT
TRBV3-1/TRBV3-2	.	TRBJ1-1	ASSQGSVTEAF
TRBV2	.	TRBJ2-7	ASSEAEGTYEQY
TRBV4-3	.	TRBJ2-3	ASSQVRGRRSTDTQY
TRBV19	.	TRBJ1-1	ASSGVGGTEAF
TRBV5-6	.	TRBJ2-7	ASTFLQGTQTGEQY
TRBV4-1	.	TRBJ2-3	ASSQGAALSTDTQY
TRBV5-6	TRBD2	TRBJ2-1	ASSLRLAGSYNEQF
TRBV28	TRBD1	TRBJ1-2	ASSSTGDGYT